The 7 T cell receptor beta chains below were found in one sample sequenced in a study of T cell changes during pregnancy in multiple sclerosis (dated by TCRdb to about 2019). Libraries were made using the immunoSEQ multiplex PCR assay. Sourced from immuneACCESS, this table was stored by TCRdb with only in-frame sequences that have V and J called. A share of the clones is absent; for the studies checked, an unresolved V gene accounts for under half, and the remainder has no known explanation. The sample contains tens of thousands of clones, around 93% of them found a single time. The ten largest clones take up 2.5% to 3.5% of the sample. Sequences were derived from CD8+ T cells from peripheral blood mononuclear cells, sampled in the second trimester of pregnancy. These receptors were collected from a female donor with multiple sclerosis, enrolled in a pregnancy study.

V usage is TRBV19 and J usage is TRBJ1-2; no clear D. This CDR3 has 13 amino acids. Looked up from germline, CDR1 is LNHDA and CDR2 is SQIVND (reference sequence). Deletions cut 5 bases from V and 3 bases from J, with 10 bases between. CDR3 residues: CASSPRLDYGYTF. The CDR3 DNA is TGTGCCAGTAGTCCTCGACTGGACTATGGCTACACCTTC.

This clone occurred once. The chain links TRBV7-2 to TRBJ2-2, with 9 bases fitting TRBD2. CDR3 length equals 17 residues. V gave up 2 bases and J gave up 4 bases; unmatched junction bases: 8. The germline V gene encodes CDR1 SGHTA and CDR2 FQGNSA. The CDR3 coding sequence is TGTGCCAGCAGCTTAACGAGCGGGAGGTACCGCACCGGGGAGCTGTTTTTT. Amino acid sequence: CASSLTSGRYRTGELFF.

Here the CDR3 reads CASSFRSGELFF. CDR3 nucleotide sequence: TGTGCCAGCAGCTTCCGGTCCGGGGAGCTGTTTTTT. V and J are TRBV7-6 and TRBJ2-2; D gene uncertain. This CDR3 is built from 12 residues. V lost 3 bases to trimming and J lost 6 bases, with 5 bases between them. Germline V gene lookup returns CDR1 SGHVS and CDR2 FNYEAQ.

The chain is built from TRBV11-2 and TRBJ2-7, with a weak D call TRBD1 (5 bases). V lost 2 bases and J lost 0, with 5 bases in between. Germline CDR1 and CDR2: SGHAT and FQNNGV. The CDR3 has 13 amino acids. The chain's CDR3 is CASSLQGSYEQYF. CDR3 in DNA: TGTGCCAGCAGCTTACAGGGCTCCTACGAGCAGTACTTC.

The gene calls are TRBV19 and TRBJ2-2; TRBD1 might be the D (7 bases). From germline, CDR1 is LNHDA and CDR2 SQIVND (reference sequence). This CDR3 comprises 15 residues. V was pared by 5 bases and J by 6 bases, with 16 bases between. CDR3 in DNA: TGTGCCAGTAGTTTCAGGGGGGCTGGAGCCGGGGAGCTGTTTTTT. Protein sequence: CASSFRGAGAGELFF.

This rearrangement joins TRBV5-1 to TRBJ2-1; D ambiguous. Germline CDR1 is SGHRS and CDR2 is YFSETQ. V gave up 6 bases and J gave up 1 base, with 14 bases separating them. CDR3 length: 15 residues. The CDR3 sequence is CASTKTAASYNEQFF. The CDR3 DNA reads as TGCGCCAGCACTAAAACGGCGGCTTCCTACAATGAGCAGTTCTTC.

This chain joins TRBV2 and TRBJ2-7; no firm D call. The ends were cut back, 7 bases at V and 2 bases at J, with 6 bases in the middle. This CDR3 has 11 residues. CDR1 and CDR2 (germline): SNHLY, FYNNEI. CDR3 DNA sequence: TGTGCCAGCATGGGCCCCTACGAGCAGTACTTC. Encoded protein: CASMGPYEQYF.